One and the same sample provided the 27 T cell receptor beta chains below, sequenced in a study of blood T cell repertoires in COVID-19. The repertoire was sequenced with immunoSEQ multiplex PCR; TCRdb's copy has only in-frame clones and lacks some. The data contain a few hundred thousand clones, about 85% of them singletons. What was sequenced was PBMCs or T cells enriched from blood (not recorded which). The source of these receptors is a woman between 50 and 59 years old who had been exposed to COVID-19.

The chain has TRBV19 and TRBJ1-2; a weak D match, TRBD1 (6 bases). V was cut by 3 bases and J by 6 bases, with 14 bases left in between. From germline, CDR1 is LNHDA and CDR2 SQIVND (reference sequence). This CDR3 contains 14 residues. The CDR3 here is CASSMGQGSNGYTF. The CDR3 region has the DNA TGTGCCAGTAGTATGGGGCAGGGGAGCAATGGCTACACCTTC.

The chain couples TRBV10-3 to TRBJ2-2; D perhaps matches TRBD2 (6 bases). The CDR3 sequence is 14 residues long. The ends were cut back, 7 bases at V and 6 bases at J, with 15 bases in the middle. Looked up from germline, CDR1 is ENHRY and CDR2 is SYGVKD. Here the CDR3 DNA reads TGTGCCATCAAGGAGGGGTTAAGTTCCGGGGAGCTGTTTTTT. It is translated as CAIKEGLSSGELFF.

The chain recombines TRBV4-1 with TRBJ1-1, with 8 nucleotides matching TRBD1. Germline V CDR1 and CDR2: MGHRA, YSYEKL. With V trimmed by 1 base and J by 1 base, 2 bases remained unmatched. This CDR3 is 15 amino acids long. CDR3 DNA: TGCGCCAGCAGCCAAGCCGGACAGGGGAACACTGAAGCTTTCTTT. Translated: CASSQAGQGNTEAFF.

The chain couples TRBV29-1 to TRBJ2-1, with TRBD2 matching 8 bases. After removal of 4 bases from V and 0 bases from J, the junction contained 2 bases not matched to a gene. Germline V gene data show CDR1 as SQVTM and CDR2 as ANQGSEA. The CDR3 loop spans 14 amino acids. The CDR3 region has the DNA TGCAGCGTTGTAGCGGGGCACTCCTACAATGAGCAGTTCTTC. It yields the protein CSVVAGHSYNEQFF.

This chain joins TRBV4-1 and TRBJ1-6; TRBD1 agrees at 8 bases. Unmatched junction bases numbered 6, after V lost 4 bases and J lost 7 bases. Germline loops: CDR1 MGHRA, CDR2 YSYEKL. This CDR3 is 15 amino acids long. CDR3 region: CASSRDRGENSPLHF. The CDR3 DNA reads TGCGCCAGCAGCCGCGACAGGGGTGAAAATTCACCCCTCCACTTT.

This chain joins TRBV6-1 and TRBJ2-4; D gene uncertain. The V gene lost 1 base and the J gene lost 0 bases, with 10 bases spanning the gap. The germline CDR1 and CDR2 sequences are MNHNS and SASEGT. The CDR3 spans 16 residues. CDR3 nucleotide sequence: TGTGCCAGCAGTGAAGGGCAGTCCCTAGCCAAAAACATTCAGTACTTC. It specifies CASSEGQSLAKNIQYF.

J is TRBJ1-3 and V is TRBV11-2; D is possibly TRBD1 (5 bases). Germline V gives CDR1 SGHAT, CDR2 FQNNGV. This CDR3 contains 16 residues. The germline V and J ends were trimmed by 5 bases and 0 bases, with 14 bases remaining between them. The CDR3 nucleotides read TGTGCCAGCAGCGCCGGCAGGGTCGTCTCTGGAAACACCATATATTTT. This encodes CASSAGRVVSGNTIYF.

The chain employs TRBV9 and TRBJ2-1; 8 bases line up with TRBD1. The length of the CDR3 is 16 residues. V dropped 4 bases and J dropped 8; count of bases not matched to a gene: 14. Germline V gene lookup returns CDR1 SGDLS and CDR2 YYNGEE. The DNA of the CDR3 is TGTGCCAGCAGCTTTCAATTTAGACAGGGGACGGATGAGCAGTTCTTC. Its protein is CASSFQFRQGTDEQFF.

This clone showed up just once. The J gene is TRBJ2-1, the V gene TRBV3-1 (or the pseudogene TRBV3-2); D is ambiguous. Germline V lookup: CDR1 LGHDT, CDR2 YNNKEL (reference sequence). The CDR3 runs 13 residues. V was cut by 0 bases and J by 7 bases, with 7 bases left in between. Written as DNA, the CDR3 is TGTGCCAGCAGCCAAGATATAGTGAATGAGCAGTTCTTC. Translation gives CASSQDIVNEQFF.

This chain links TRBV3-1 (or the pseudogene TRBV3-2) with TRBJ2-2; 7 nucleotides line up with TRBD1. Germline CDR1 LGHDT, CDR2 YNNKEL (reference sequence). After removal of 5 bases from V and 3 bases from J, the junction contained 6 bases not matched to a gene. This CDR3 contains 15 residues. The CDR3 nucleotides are TGTGCCAGCAGCTCAACAGGGGTGGACACCGGGGAGCTGTTTTTT. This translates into CASSSTGVDTGELFF.

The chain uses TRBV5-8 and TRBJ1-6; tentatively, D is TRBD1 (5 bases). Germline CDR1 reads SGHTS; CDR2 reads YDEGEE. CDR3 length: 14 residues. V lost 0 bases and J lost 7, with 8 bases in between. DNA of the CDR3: TGTGCCAGCAGCTTGGGGGGCCTCAATTCACCCCTCCACTTT. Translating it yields CASSLGGLNSPLHF.

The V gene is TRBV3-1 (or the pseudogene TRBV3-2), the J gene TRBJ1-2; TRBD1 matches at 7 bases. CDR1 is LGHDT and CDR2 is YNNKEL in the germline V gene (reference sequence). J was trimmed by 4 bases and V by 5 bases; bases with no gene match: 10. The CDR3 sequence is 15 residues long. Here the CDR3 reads CASSTHHRGVYGYTF. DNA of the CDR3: TGTGCCAGCAGCACCCACCACAGGGGCGTCTATGGCTACACCTTC.

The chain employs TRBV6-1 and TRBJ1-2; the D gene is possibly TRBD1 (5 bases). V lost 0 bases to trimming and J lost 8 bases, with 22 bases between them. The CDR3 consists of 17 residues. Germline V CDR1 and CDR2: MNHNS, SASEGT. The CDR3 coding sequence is TGTGCCAGCAGTGAAGCCCTTGGGGCTGACCTATCGCCGGGCTACACCTTC. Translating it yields CASSEALGADLSPGYTF.

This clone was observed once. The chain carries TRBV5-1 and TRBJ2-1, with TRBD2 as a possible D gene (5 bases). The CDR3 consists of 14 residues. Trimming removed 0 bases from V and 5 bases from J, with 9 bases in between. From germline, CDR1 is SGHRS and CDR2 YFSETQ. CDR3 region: CASSLGRENNEQFF. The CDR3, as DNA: TGCGCCAGCAGCTTGGGACGGGAAAACAATGAGCAGTTCTTC.

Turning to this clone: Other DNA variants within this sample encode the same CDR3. CDR3 region: CASSLGGNTEAFF. The CDR3 nucleotides read TGTGCCAGCAGCCTCGGTGGGAACACTGAAGCTTTCTTT. The chain joins TRBV12-3 or TRBV12-4 to TRBJ1-1; no clear D. The CDR3 contains 13 residues. With 6 bases removed from V and 1 base from J, the gap between germline ends came to 9 bases.

CDR3 sequence (DNA): TGTGCCAGTAGTATAGTACGGGGAGCTAACTATGGCTACACCTTC. Translation gives CASSIVRGANYGYTF. The chain carries TRBV19 and TRBJ1-2; D is unresolved. The CDR3 is made up of 15 amino acids. Germline V CDR1 and CDR2: LNHDA, SQIVND (reference sequence). Trimming removed 1 base from V and 0 bases from J, with 9 bases in between.

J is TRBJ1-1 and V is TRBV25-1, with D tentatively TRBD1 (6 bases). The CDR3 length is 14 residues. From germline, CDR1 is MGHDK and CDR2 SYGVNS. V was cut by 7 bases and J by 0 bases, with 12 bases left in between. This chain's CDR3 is CASTGHLMNTEAFF. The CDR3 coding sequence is TGTGCCAGCACGGGACATCTGATGAACACTGAAGCTTTCTTT.

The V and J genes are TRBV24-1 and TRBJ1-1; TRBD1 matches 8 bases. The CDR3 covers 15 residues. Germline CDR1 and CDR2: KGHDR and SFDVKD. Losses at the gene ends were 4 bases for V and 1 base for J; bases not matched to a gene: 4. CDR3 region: CATSDPGQGNTEAFF. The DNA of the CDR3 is TGTGCCACCAGTGACCCTGGACAGGGGAACACTGAAGCTTTCTTT.

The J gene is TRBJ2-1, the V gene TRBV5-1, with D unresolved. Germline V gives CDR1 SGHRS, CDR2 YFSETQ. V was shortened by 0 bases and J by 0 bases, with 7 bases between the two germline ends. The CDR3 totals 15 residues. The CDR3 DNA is TGCGCCAGCAGCTTGGTTTCGAGCTCCTACAATGAGCAGTTCTTC. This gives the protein CASSLVSSSYNEQFF.

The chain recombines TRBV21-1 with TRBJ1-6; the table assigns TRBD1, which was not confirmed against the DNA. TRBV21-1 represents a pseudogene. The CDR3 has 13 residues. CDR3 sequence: CASSKDRQSPLHF. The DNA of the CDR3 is TGTGCCAGCAGCAAAGATAGACAATCACCCCTCCACTTT.

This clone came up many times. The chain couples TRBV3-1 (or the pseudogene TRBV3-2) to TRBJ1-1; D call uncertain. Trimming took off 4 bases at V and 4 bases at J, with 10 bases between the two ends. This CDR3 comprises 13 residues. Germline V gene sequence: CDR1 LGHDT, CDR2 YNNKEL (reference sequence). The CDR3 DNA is TGTGCCAGCAGCCTGGGGAGGGCCACTGAAGCTTTCTTT. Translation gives CASSLGRATEAFF.

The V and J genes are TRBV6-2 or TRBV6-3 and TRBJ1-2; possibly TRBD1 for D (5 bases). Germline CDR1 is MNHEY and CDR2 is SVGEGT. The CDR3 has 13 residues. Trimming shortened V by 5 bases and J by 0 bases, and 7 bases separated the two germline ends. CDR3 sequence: CASSRGANYGYTF. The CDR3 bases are TGTGCCAGCAGTAGGGGTGCTAACTATGGCTACACCTTC.

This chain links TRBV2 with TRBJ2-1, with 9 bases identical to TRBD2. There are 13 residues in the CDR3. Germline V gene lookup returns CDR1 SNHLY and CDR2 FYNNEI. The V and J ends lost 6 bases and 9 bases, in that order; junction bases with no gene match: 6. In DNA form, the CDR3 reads TGTGCCAGCAGCCAAGCGGGGGGCGGTGAGCAGTTCTTC. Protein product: CASSQAGGGEQFF.

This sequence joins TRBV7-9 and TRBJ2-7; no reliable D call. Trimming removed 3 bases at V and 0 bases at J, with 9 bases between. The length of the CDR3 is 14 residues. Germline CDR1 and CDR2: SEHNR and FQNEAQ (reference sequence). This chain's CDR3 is CASSFAFSSYEQYF. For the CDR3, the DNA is TGTGCCAGCAGCTTCGCCTTCAGCTCCTACGAGCAGTACTTC.

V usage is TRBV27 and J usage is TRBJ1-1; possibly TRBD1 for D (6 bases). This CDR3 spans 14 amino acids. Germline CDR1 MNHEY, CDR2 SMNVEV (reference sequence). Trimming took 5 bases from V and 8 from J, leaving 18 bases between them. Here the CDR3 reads CASSTPSQTGEAFF. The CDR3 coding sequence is TGTGCCAGCAGTACACCCAGCCAGACAGGAGAAGCTTTCTTT.

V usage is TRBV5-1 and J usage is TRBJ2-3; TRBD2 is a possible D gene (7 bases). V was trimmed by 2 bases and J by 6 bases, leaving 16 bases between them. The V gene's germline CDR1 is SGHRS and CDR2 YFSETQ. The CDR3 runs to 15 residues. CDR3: CASSLRGAITDTQYF. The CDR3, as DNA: TGCGCCAGCAGCTTACGGGGGGCCATAACGGATACGCAGTATTTT.

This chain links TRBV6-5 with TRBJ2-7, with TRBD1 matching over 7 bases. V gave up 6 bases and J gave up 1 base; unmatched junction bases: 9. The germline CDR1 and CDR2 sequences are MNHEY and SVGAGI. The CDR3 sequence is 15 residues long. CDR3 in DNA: TGTGCCAGCAGAAAAAACCGGGACAGATCCTACGAGCAGTACTTC. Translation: CASRKNRDRSYEQYF.